This TCR beta chain was identified during a study of blood T cell repertoires in COVID-19. The V gene's germline CDR1 is SGHRS and CDR2 YFSETQ. The CDR3 is 18 amino acids. V lost 0 bases and J lost 0, with 17 bases in between. Profiling relied on immunoSEQ multiplex PCR, and the TCRdb table lists in-frame clones only, not all of them. The sample shows 300,000 to 350,000 clones, about 86% of them seen only once. The gene calls are TRBV5-1 and TRBJ2-3, with D unclear. The TCR originated in a woman in her thirties or forties with acute COVID-19. The sequenced sample was PBMCs or T cells enriched from blood (not recorded which). This CDR3 reads CASSLAPLGAVSTDTQYF. The CDR3, as DNA: TGCGCCAGCAGCTTGGCTCCCCTAGGAGCCGTTAGCACAGATACGCAGTATTTT.